This T cell receptor (beta chain) was recorded in a study of radiation and T cells in renal cell carcinoma. The germline V gene encodes CDR1 SGHVS and CDR2 FQNEAQ. CDR3 size: 14 residues. With 5 bases removed from V and 1 base from J, the gap between germline ends came to 10 bases. Method: immunoSEQ multiplex PCR; TCRdb's copy keeps in-frame clones and lacks some. The sample contains 120,000 to 150,000 clones, less than 90% of which appear only once. The sample's time point: blood 4 weeks post-SBRT, at nephrectomy. Treatment here: 15 Gy SBRT to primary tumor, nephrectomy 4 weeks later. Radiation-treated patients gave blood at baseline, week 2 and week 4.

This sequence joins TRBV7-8 and TRBJ2-3; D gene unclear. The source material was blood, sampled from a patient whose treatment included radiotherapy and nephrectomy. The clonotype comes from a woman in her fifties or sixties with renal cell carcinoma. For the CDR3, the DNA is TGTGCCAGCAGCGGCGGACGCGGCACAGATACGCAGTATTTT. The encoded protein is CASSGGRGTDTQYF.